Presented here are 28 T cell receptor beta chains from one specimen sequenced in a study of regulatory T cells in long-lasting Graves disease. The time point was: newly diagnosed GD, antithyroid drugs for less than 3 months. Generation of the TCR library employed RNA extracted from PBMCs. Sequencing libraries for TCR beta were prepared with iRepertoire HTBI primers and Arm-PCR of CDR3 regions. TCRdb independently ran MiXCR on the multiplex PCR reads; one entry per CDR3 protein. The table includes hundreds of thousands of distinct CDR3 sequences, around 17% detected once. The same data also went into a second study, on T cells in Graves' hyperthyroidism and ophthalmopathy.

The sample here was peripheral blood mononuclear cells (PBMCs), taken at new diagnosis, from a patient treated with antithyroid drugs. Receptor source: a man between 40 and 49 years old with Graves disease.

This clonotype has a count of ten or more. DNA for the CDR3: TGTGCCACCAGTAAGCCGGACAGGGTGAATGGCGAGCAGTACTTC. It yields the protein CATSKPDRVNGEQYF. The J gene is TRBJ2-7, the V gene TRBV24-1; 8 bases fit TRBD1. The junction had 12 bases not matched to a gene; V was cut back by 6 bases and J by 6 bases. The CDR3 totals 15 residues. Germline CDR1 reads KGHDR; CDR2 reads SFDVKD.

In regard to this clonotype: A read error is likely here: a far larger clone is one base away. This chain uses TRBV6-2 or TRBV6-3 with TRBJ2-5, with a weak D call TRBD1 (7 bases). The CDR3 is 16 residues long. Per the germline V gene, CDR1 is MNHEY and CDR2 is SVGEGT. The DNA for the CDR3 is TGTGCCAGCAGATACTCTCACAGGGGAGGACAAGAGACCCAGTACTTC. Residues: CASRYSHRGGQETQYF.

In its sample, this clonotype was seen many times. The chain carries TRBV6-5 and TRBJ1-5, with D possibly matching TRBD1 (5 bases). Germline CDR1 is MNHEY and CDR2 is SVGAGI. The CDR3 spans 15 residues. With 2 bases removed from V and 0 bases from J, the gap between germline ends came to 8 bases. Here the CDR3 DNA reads TGTGCCAGCAGTTACCGGGACGGTAGCAATCAGCCCCAGCATTTT. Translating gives CASSYRDGSNQPQHF.

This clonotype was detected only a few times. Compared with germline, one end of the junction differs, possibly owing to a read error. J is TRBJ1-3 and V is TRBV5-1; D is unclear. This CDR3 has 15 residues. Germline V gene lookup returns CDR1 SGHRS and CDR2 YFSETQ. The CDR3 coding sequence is TGCGCCAGCAGCTCCGGACGGAGCTCTGGAGACACCATATATTTT. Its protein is CASSSGRSSGDTIYF.

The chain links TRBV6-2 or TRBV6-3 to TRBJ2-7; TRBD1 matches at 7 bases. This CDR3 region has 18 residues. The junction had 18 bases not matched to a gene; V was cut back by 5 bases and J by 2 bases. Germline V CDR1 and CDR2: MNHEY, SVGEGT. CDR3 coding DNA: TGTGCCAGCAGTAATCTGGGAAACAGGGGTGGAATGGCCTACGAGCAGTACTTC. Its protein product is CASSNLGNRGGMAYEQYF.

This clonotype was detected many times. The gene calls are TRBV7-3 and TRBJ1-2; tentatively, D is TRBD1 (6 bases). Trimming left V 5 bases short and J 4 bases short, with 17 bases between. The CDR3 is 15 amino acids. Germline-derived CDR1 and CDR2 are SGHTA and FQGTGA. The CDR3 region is CASSPGGGGAYGYTF. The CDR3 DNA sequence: TGTGCCAGCAGCCCGGGAGGGGGGGGCGCCTATGGCTACACCTTC.

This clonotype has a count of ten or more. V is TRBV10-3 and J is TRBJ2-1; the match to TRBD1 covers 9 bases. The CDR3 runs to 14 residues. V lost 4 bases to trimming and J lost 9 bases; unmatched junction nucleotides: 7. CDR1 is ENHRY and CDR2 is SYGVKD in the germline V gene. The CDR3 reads CAISGGQGLVEQFF. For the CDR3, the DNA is TGTGCCATCAGTGGGGGACAGGGTCTGGTTGAGCAGTTCTTC.

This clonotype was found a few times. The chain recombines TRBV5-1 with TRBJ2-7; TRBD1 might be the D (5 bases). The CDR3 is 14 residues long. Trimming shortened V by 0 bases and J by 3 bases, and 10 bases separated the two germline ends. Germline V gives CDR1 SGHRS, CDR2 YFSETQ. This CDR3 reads CASSLEGINYEQYF. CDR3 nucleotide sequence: TGCGCCAGCAGCTTGGAGGGGATTAACTACGAGCAGTACTTC.

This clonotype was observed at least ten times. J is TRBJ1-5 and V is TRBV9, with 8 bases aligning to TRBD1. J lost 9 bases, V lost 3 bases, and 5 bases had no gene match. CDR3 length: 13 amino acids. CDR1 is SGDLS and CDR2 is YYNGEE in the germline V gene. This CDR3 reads CASSDGQGGPQHF. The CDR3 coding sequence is TGTGCCAGCAGCGACGGACAGGGAGGGCCCCAGCATTTT.

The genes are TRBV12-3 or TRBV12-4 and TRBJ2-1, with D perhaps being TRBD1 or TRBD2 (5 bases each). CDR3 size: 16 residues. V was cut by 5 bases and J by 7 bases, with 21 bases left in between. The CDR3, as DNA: TGTGCCAGCAGTCCTCCGGGACGGTCCTCGGGAAATGAGCAGTTCTTC. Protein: CASSPPGRSSGNEQFF.

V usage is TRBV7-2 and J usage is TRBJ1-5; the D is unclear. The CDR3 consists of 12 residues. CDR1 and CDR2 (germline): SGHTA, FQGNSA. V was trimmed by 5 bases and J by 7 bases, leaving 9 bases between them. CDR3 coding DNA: TGTGCCAGCAGCGAGTCAGCCCAGCCCCAGCATTTT. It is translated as CASSESAQPQHF.

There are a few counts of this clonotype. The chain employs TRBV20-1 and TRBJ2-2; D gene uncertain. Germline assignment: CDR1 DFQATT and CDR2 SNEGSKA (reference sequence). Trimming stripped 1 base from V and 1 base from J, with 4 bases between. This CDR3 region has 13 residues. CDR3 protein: CSARAGNTGELFF. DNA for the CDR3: TGCAGTGCTAGAGCCGGGAACACCGGGGAGCTGTTTTTT.

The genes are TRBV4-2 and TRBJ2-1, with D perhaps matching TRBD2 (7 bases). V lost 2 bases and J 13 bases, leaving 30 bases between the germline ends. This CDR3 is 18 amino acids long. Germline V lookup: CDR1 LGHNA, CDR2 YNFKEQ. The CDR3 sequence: CASSQSLGGAMLGTPQFF. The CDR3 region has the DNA TGTGCCAGCAGCCAAAGTTTGGGGGGGGCGATGCTTGGAACACCACAGTTCTTC.

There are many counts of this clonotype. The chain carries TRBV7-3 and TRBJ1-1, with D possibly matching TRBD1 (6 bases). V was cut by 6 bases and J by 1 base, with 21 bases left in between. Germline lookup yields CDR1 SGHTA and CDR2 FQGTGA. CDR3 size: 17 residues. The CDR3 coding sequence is TGTGCCAGCAGACAACGGGGGCACACGATGAAGAACACTGAAGCTTTCTTT. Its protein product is CASRQRGHTMKNTEAFF.

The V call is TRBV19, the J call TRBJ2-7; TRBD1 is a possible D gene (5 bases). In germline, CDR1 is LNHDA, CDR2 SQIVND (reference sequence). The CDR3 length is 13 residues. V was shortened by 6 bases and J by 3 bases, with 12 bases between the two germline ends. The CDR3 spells CASRGRANYEQYF. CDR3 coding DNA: TGTGCCAGTAGAGGCAGGGCCAACTACGAGCAGTACTTC.

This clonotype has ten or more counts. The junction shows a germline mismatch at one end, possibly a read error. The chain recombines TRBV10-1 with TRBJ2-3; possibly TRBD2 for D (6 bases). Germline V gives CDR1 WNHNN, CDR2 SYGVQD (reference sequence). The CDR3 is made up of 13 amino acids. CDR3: CASSGGGTDTQYF. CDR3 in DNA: TGTGCCAGCAGTGGAGGGGGCACAGATACGCAGTATTTT.

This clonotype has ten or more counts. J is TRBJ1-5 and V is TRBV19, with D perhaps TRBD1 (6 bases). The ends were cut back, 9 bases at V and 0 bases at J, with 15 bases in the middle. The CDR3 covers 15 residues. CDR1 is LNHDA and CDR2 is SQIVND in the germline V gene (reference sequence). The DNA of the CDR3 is TGTGCCAGCCGAGCGACAGGATATAGCAATCAGCCCCAGCATTTT. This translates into CASRATGYSNQPQHF.

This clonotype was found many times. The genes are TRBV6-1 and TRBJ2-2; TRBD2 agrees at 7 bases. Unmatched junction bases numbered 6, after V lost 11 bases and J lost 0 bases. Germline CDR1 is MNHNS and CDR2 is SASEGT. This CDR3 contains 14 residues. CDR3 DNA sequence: TGTGCCGGGGGGGGACCGGCGAACACCGGGGAGCTGTTTTTT. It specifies CAGGGPANTGELFF.

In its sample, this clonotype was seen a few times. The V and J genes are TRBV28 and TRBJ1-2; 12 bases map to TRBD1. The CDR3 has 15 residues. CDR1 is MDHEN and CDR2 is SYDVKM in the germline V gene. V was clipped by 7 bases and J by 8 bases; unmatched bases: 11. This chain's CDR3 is CASKSPGQGARGYTF. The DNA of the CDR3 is TGTGCCAGCAAGTCCCCGGGACAGGGGGCGAGGGGCTACACCTTC.

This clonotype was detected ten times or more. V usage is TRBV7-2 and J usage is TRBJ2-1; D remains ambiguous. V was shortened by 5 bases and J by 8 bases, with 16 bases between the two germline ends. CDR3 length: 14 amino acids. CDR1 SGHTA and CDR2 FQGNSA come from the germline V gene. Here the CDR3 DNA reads TGTGCCAGCAGCCGCCAACCTTCGACCGATGAGCAGTTCTTC. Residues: CASSRQPSTDEQFF.

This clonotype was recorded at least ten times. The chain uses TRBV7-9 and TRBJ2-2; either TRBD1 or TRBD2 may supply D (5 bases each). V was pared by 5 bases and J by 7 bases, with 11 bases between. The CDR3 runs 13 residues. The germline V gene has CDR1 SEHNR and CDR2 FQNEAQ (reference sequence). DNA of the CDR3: TGTGCCAGCAGCCCTCGGGGCAGCGGGGAGCTGTTTTTT. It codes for CASSPRGSGELFF.

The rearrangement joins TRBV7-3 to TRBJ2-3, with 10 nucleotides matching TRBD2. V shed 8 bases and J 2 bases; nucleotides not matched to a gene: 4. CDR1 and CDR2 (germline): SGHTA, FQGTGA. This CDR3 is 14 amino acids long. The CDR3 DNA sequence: TGTGCCAGCGGGCTAGCGGGGGCCACAGATACGCAGTATTTT. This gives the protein CASGLAGATDTQYF. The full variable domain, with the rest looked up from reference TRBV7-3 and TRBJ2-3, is GAGVSQTPSNKVTEKGKYVELRCDPISGHTALYWYRQSLGQGPEFLIYFQGTGAADDSGLPNDRFFAVRPEGSVSTLKIQRTERGDSAVYLCASGLAGATDTQYFGPGTRLTVL.

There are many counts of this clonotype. CDR3 in DNA: TGTGCCACCAGTGAGTCCTGGGCAGAGACCCAGTACTTC. Its protein product is CATSESWAETQYF. This chain joins TRBV24-1 and TRBJ2-5, with no clear D. CDR3 size: 13 residues. V lost 4 bases to trimming and J lost 4 bases, with 9 bases between them. Germline CDR1 is KGHDR and CDR2 is SFDVKD.

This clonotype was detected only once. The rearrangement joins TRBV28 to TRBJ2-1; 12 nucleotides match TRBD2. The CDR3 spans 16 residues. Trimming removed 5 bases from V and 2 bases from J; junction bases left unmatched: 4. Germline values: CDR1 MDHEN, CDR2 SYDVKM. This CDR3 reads CASSDLAGGPYNEQFF. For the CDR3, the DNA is TGTGCCAGCAGTGATCTAGCGGGGGGGCCCTACAATGAGCAGTTCTTC.

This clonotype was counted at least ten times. The CDR3 sequence is CASREGDGGYTF. DNA for the CDR3: TGTGCCAGCAGAGAGGGTGATGGTGGCTACACCTTC. V and J are TRBV11-3 and TRBJ1-2; no reliable D call. Germline CDR1 and CDR2: SGHNT and YENEEA. Trimming removed 6 bases from V and 7 bases from J, with 12 bases in between. This CDR3 region has 12 residues.

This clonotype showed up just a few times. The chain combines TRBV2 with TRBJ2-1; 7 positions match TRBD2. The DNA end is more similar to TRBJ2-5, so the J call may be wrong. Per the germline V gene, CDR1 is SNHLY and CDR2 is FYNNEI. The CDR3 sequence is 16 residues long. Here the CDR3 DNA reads TGTGCCAGCATCCTAGACGAACTAGCGCTGGGGGAGACCCAGTACTTC. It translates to CASILDELALGETQYF.

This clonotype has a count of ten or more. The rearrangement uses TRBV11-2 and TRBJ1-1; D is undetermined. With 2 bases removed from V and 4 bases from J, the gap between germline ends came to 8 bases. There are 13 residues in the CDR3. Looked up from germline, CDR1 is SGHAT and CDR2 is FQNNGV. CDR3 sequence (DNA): TGTGCCAGCAGCTTACCCAGCGCCACTGAAGCTTTCTTT. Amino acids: CASSLPSATEAFF.

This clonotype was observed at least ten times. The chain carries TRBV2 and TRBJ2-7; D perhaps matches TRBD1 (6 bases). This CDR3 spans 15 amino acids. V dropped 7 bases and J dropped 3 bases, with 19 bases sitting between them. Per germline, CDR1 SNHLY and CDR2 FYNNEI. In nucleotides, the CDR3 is TGTGCCAGCAAGCCACCCAGGACAGACTACTACGAGCAGTACTTC. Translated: CASKPPRTDYYEQYF.